The 15 T cell receptor beta chains listed next were all sequenced from one sample in a study of blood T cell repertoires in COVID-19. The data were produced by immunoSEQ multiplex PCR, yet TCRdb's version contains in-frame clones alone and is incomplete. The sample yields fewer than 120,000 clones, more than 75% seen once. Input material: peripheral blood. These receptors were collected from a woman aged 45-60 years with acute or convalescent COVID-19.

The chain uses TRBV5-1 and TRBJ1-1, with unresolved D. V was shortened by 2 bases and J by 3 bases, with 11 bases between the two germline ends. CDR1 is SGHRS and CDR2 is YFSETQ in the germline V gene. The CDR3 extends over 14 amino acids. The CDR3 loop reads CASSFGRLDTEAFF. The CDR3 DNA sequence: TGCGCCAGCAGCTTTGGCAGGTTGGACACTGAAGCTTTCTTT.

The V and J genes are TRBV10-3 and TRBJ1-5; 10 bases agree with TRBD1. The germline gives CDR1 ENHRY, CDR2 SYGVKD. This CDR3 contains 14 residues. The ends lost 2 bases at V and 5 bases at J; junction bases unmatched: 0. CDR3 nucleotide sequence: TGTGCCATCAGTGAGGGACAGGGGGATCAGCCCCAGCATTTT. Its translation is CAISEGQGDQPQHF.

This sequence joins TRBV30 and TRBJ1-3; D is undetermined. CDR3 length: 14 residues. V was cut by 1 base and J by 0 bases, with 7 bases left in between. Germline assignment: CDR1 GTSNPN and CDR2 SVGIG (reference sequence). The CDR3 reads CAWSGRLSGNTIYF. The CDR3, as DNA: TGTGCCTGGAGTGGTAGACTCTCTGGAAACACCATATATTTT.

V is TRBV5-1 and J is TRBJ1-1, with D unresolved. V lost 0 bases to trimming and J lost 6 bases, with 12 bases between them. This CDR3 has 14 amino acids. Germline V gives CDR1 SGHRS, CDR2 YFSETQ. DNA of the CDR3: TGCGCCAGCAGCTTGGTTGGCCCGGAGGCTGAAGCTTTCTTT. Protein: CASSLVGPEAEAFF. Filled out from reference TRBV5-1 and TRBJ1-1, the complete variable domain reads KAGVTQTPRYLIKTRGQQVTLSCSPISGHRSVSWYQQTPGQGLQFLFEYFSETQRNKGNFPGRFSGRQFSNSRSEMNVSTLELGDSALYLCASSLVGPEAEAFFGQGTRLTVV.

This clone was recorded a few times. This chain joins TRBV20-1 and TRBJ2-1; 11 bases align to TRBD2. Germline V CDR1 and CDR2: DFQATT, SNEGSKA (reference sequence). Trimming cost V 6 bases and J 5 bases; bases outside gene matches: 9. This CDR3 is 15 amino acids long. The CDR3 bases are TGCAGTGCGAGTAGCGGGAGGGGTTTCAACAATGAGCAGTTCTTC. Translation: CSASSGRGFNNEQFF.

The chain combines TRBV3-1 (or the pseudogene TRBV3-2) with TRBJ2-3; D not certain. Trimming removed 0 bases from V and 6 bases from J, with 10 bases in between. The germline CDR1 and CDR2 sequences are LGHDT and YNNKEL (reference sequence). The CDR3 loop spans 14 amino acids. Here the CDR3 DNA reads TGTGCCAGCAGCCAAGATCCTAGTTCTGATACGCAGTATTTT. Translation gives CASSQDPSSDTQYF.

The chain has TRBV5-1 and TRBJ1-5; D is possibly TRBD1 (6 bases). The CDR3 is 17 amino acids. V was shortened by 0 bases and J by 7 bases, with 20 bases between the two germline ends. In germline, CDR1 is SGHRS, CDR2 YFSETQ. CDR3 nucleotides: TGCGCCAGCAGCTTGGGGGAATTGGGGGCAGGGAAGCAGCCCCAGCATTTT. It translates to CASSLGELGAGKQPQHF.

The chain combines TRBV3-1 (or the pseudogene TRBV3-2) with TRBJ1-5, with TRBD1 as a possible D gene (6 bases). CDR1 is LGHDT, CDR2 YNNKEL, per germline (reference sequence). The CDR3 length is 15 residues. The V and J ends lost 3 bases and 0 bases respectively, with 9 bases between them. CDR3 amino acids: CASSQGRGSNQPQHF. Written as DNA, the CDR3 is TGTGCCAGCAGCCAGGGCAGGGGTAGCAATCAGCCCCAGCATTTT.

J is TRBJ1-1 and V is TRBV6-5; perhaps TRBD1 as D (5 bases). The germline gives CDR1 MNHEY, CDR2 SVGAGI. This CDR3 is 14 amino acids long. The germline V and J ends were trimmed by 7 bases and 4 bases, with 16 bases remaining between them. CDR3: CASITGAGGTEAFF. The CDR3 coding sequence is TGTGCCAGCATTACCGGTGCGGGGGGCACTGAAGCTTTCTTT.

The chain recombines TRBV27 with TRBJ2-7, with D possibly being TRBD1 (6 bases). The CDR3 sequence is 15 residues long. V lost 5 bases and J lost 3, with 17 bases in between. The germline gives CDR1 MNHEY, CDR2 SMNVEV (reference sequence). The CDR3 DNA sequence: TGTGCCAGCAGTCCAGCCCGACAGGCGAACTACGAGCAGTACTTC. Translated: CASSPARQANYEQYF.

The chain recombines TRBV19 with TRBJ2-7, with 12 bases matching TRBD2. This CDR3 is built from 16 residues. Germline assignment: CDR1 LNHDA and CDR2 SQIVND (reference sequence). J gave up 2 bases and V 6 bases, and 8 bases lay outside the gene matches. This CDR3 reads CASSWTSGVPTYEQYF. Here the CDR3 DNA reads TGTGCCAGTAGCTGGACTAGCGGGGTTCCAACCTACGAGCAGTACTTC.

Here the CDR3 reads CASSSGLAGAGDEQFF. The CDR3, as DNA: TGCGCCAGCAGCTCGGGACTAGCGGGAGCGGGCGATGAGCAGTTCTTC. This chain uses TRBV5-1 with TRBJ2-1, with TRBD2 identical over 14 bases. The germline V gene has CDR1 SGHRS and CDR2 YFSETQ. The CDR3 spans 16 residues. V trimming: 3 bases; J trimming: 8 bases; junction bases outside the gene matches: 7.

The V and J genes are TRBV19 and TRBJ2-7; D gene uncertain. The CDR3 has 11 residues. The germline V and J ends were trimmed by 10 bases and 1 base, with 8 bases remaining between them. Per germline, CDR1 LNHDA and CDR2 SQIVND (reference sequence). The CDR3 spells CATSFSYEQYF. The CDR3 DNA reads TGTGCCACCTCGTTTTCCTACGAGCAGTACTTC.

The rearrangement uses TRBV19 and TRBJ1-2; TRBD1 aligns across 7 bases. After removal of 8 bases from V and 4 bases from J, the junction contained 7 bases not matched to a gene. The CDR3 consists of 13 residues. Germline CDR1 reads LNHDA; CDR2 reads SQIVND (reference sequence). The CDR3 DNA reads as TGTGCCAGTTCGAGGGGGCTGGGCTATGGCTACACCTTC. Encoded protein: CASSRGLGYGYTF.

The chain is built from TRBV6-5 and TRBJ2-7; a weak D match, TRBD2 (6 bases). Germline CDR1 reads MNHEY; CDR2 reads SVGAGI. The CDR3 contains 14 residues. The V gene lost 2 bases and the J gene lost 6 bases, with 14 bases spanning the gap. CDR3 coding DNA: TGTGCCAGCAGTTACGACGGGAGATCAGGCGAGCAGTACTTC. It is translated as CASSYDGRSGEQYF.